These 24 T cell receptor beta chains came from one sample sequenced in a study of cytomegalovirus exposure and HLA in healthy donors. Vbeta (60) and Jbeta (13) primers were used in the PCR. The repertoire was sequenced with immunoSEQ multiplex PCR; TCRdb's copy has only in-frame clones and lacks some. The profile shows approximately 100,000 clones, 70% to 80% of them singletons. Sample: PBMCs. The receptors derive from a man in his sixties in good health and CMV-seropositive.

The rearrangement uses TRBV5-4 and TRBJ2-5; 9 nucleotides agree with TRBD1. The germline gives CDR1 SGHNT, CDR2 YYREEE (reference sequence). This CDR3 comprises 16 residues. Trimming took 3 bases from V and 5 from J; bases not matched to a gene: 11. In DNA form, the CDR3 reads TGTGCCAGCAGCTCCGGGACAGGGTTTGGTTACGAGACCCAGTACTTC. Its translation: CASSSGTGFGYETQYF. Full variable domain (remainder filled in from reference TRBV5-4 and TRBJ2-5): ETGVTQSPTHLIKTRGQQVTLRCSSQSGHNTVSWYQQALGQGPQFIFQYYREEENGRGNFPPRFSGLQFPNYSSELNVNALELDDSALYLCASSSGTGFGYETQYFGPGTRLLVL.

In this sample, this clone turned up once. The CDR3 spells CASSAPGQGPAGELFF. The DNA for the CDR3 is TGTGCCAGCAGCGCACCGGGACAGGGGCCGGCCGGGGAGCTGTTTTTT. The chain carries TRBV5-4 and TRBJ2-2; 10 nucleotides agree with TRBD1. Trimming removed 4 bases from V and 6 bases from J; junction bases left unmatched: 9. The CDR3 covers 16 residues. The germline gives CDR1 SGHNT, CDR2 YYREEE (reference sequence). Full variable domain (outside the CDR3, taken from reference TRBV5-4 and TRBJ2-2): ETGVTQSPTHLIKTRGQQVTLRCSSQSGHNTVSWYQQALGQGPQFIFQYYREEENGRGNFPPRFSGLQFPNYSSELNVNALELDDSALYLCASSAPGQGPAGELFFGEGSRLTVL.

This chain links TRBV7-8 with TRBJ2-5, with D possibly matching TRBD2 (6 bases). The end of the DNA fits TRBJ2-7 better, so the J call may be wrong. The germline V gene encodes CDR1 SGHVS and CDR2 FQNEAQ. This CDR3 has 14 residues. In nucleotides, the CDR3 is TGTGCCAGCAGCGATGGAGGGGCGTTCTACGAGCAGTACTTC. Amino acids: CASSDGGAFYEQYF.

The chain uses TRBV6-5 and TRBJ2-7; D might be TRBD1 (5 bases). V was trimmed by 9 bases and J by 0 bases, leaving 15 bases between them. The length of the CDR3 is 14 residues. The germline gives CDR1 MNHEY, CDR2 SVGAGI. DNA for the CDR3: TGTGCCAGTTCGACAGTTCCCAGCTCCTACGAGCAGTACTTC. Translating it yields CASSTVPSSYEQYF.

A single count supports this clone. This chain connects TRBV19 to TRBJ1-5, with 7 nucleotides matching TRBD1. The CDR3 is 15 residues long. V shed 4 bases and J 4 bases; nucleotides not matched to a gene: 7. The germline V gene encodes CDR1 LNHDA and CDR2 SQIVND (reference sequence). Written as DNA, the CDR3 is TGTGCCAGTAGTACGGACAGGCCGGCGAATCAGCCCCAGCATTTT. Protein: CASSTDRPANQPQHF.

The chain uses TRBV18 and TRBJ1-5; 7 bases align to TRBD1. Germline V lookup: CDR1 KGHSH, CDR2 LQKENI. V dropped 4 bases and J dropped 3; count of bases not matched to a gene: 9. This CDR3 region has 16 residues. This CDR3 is CASSQTGPPLNQPQHF. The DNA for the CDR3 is TGTGCCAGCTCACAGACAGGGCCTCCTCTCAATCAGCCCCAGCATTTT. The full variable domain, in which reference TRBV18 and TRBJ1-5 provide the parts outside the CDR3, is NAGVMQNPRHLVRRRGQEARLRCSPMKGHSHVYWYRQLPEEGLKFMVYLQKENIIDESGMPKERFSAEFPKEGPSILRIQQVVRGDSAAYFCASSQTGPPLNQPQHFGDGTRLSIL.

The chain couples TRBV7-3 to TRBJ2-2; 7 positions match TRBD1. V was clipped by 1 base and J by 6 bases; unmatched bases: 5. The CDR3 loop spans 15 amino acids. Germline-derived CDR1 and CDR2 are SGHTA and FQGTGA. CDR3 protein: CASSLNLGTAGELFF. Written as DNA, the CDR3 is TGTGCCAGCAGCTTAAACCTTGGGACAGCCGGGGAGCTGTTTTTT. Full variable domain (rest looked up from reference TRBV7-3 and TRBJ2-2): GAGVSQTPSNKVTEKGKYVELRCDPISGHTALYWYRQSLGQGPEFLIYFQGTGAADDSGLPNDRFFAVRPEGSVSTLKIQRTERGDSAVYLCASSLNLGTAGELFFGEGSRLTVL.

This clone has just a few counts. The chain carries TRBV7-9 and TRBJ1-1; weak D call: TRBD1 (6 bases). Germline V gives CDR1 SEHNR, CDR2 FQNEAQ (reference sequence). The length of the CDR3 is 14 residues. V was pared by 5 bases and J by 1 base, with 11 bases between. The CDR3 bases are TGTGCCAGCAGCGTGACAGGCACGAACACTGAAGCTTTCTTT. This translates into CASSVTGTNTEAFF.

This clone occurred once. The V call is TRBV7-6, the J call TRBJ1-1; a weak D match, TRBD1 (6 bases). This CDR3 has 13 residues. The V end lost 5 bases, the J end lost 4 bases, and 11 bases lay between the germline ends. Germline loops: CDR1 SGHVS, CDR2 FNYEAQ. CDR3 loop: CASSHSGVTEAFF. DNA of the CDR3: TGTGCCAGCAGCCACTCAGGGGTCACTGAAGCTTTCTTT.

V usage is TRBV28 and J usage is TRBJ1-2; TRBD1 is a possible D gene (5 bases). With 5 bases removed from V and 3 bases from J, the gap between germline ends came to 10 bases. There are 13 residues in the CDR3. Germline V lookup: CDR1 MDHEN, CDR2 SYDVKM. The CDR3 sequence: CASSPQVHYGYTF. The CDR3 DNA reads TGTGCCAGCAGTCCACAGGTACACTATGGCTACACCTTC.

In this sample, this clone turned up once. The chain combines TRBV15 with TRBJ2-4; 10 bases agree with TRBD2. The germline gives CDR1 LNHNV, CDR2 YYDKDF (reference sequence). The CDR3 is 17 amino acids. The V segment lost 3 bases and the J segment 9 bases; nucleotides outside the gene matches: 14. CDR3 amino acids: CATSRIGSGGAGGIQYF. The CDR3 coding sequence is TGTGCCACCAGCAGGATCGGGAGCGGGGGGGCCGGGGGCATTCAGTACTTC.

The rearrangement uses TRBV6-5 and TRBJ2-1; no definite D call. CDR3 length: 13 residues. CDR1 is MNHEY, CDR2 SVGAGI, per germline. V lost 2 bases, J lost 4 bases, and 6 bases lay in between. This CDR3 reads CASSYDRYNEQFF. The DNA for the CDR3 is TGTGCCAGCAGTTACGATCGGTACAATGAGCAGTTCTTC.

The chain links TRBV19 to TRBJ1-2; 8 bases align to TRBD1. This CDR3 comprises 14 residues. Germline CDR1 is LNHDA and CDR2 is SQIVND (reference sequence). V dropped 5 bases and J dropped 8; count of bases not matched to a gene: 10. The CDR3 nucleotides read TGTGCCAGTAGTCCTGGACAGGGATTATGGGGCTACACCTTC. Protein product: CASSPGQGLWGYTF.

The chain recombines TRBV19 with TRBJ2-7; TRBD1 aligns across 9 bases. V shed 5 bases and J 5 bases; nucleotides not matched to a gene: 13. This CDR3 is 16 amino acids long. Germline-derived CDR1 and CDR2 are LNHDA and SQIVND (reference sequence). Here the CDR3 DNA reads TGTGCCAGTAGTTTCTACCCCGGGACAGGGTTCAACGAGCAGTACTTC. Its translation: CASSFYPGTGFNEQYF. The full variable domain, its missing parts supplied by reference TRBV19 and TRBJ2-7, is DGGITQSPKYLFRKEGQNVTLSCEQNLNHDAMYWYRQDPGQGLRLIYYSQIVNDFQKGDIAEGYSVSREKKESFPLTVTSAQKNPTAFYLCASSFYPGTGFNEQYFGPGTRLTVT.

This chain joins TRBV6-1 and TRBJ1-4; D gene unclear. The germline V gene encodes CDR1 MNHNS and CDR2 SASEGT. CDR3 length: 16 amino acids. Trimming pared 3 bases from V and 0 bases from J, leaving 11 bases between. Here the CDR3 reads CASSDRFSTTNEKLFF. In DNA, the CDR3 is TGTGCCAGCAGTGACAGGTTTTCCACAACTAATGAAAAACTGTTTTTT.

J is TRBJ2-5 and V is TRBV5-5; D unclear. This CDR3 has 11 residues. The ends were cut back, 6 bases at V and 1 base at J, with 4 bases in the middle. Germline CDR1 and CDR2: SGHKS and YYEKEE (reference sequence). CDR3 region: CASNRQETQYF. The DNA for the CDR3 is TGTGCCAGCAATCGCCAAGAGACCCAGTACTTC.

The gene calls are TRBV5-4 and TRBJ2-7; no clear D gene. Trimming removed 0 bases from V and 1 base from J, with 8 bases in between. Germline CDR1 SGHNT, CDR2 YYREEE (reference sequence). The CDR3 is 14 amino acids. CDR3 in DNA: TGTGCCAGCAGCTTGGGTGCACATTCCTACGAGCAGTACTTC. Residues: CASSLGAHSYEQYF.

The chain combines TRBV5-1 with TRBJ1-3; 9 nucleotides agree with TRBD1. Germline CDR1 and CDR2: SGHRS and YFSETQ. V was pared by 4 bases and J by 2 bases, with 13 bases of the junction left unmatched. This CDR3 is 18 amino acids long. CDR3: CASSLRPGTGKTGNTIYF. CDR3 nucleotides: TGCGCCAGCAGCCTCCGTCCCGGGACAGGGAAAACTGGAAACACCATATATTTT.

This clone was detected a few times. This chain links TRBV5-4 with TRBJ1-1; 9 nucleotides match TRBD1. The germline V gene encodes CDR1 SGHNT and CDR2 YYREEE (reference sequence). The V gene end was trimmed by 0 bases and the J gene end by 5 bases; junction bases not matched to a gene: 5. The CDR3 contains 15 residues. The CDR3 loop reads CASSLDRGRGTEAFF. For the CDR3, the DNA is TGTGCCAGCAGCTTGGACAGGGGGCGAGGAACTGAAGCTTTCTTT.

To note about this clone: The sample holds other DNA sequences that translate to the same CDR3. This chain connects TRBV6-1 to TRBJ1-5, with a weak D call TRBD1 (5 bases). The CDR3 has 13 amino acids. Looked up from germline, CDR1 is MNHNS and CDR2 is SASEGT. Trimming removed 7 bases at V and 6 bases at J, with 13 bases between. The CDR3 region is CASMGRGVQPQHF. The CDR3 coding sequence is TGTGCCAGCATGGGGAGGGGAGTTCAGCCCCAGCATTTT.

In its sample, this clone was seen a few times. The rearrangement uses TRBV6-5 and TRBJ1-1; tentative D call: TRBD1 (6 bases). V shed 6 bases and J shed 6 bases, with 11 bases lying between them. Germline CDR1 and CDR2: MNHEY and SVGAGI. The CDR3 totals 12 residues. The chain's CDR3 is CASRRQVSEAFF. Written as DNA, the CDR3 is TGTGCCAGCAGGCGACAGGTGTCTGAAGCTTTCTTT.

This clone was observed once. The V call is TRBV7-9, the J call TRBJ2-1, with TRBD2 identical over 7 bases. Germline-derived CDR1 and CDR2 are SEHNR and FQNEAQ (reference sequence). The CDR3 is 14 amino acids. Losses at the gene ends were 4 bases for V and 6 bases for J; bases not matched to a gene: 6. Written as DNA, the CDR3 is TGTGCCAGCAGCTCCACTAGCGAAGGCAATGAGCAGTTCTTC. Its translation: CASSSTSEGNEQFF.

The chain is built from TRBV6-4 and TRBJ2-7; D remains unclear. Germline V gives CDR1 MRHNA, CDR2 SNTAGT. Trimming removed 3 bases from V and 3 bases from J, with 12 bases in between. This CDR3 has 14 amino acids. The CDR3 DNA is TGTGCCAGCAGTGAAAAAATGAGAAACTACGAGCAGTACTTC. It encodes CASSEKMRNYEQYF.

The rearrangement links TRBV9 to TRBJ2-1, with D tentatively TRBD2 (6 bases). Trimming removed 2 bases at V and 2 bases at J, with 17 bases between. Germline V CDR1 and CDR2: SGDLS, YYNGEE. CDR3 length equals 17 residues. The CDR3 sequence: CASSVRPGGAAYNEQFF. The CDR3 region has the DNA TGTGCCAGCAGCGTCCGCCCCGGCGGGGCCGCCTACAATGAGCAGTTCTTC.